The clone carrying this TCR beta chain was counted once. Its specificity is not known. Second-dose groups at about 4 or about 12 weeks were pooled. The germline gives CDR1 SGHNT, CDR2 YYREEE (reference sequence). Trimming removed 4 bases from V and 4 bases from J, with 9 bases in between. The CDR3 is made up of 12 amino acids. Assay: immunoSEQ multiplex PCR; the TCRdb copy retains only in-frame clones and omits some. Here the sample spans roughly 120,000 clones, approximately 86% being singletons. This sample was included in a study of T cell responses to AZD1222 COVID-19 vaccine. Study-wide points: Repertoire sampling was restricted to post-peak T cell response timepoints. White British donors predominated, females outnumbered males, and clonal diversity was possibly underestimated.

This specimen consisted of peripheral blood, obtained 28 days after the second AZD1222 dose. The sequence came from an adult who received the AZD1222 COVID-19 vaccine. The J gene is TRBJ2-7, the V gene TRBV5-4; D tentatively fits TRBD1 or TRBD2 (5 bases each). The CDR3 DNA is TGTGCCAGCAGCAACGGGGCTTACGAGCAGTACTTC. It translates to CASSNGAYEQYF. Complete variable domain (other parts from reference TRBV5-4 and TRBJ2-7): ETGVTQSPTHLIKTRGQQVTLRCSSQSGHNTVSWYQQALGQGPQFIFQYYREEENGRGNFPPRFSGLQFPNYSSELNVNALELDDSALYLCASSNGAYEQYFGPGTRLTVT.